This T cell receptor beta chain stems from a study of PD-L1 blockade in urothelial cancer. Looking at the study overall: Prior exposure to chemotherapy in patients amounted to 0 to 3 regimens received.

The data were produced by immunoSEQ multiplex PCR, yet TCRdb's version contains in-frame clones alone and is incomplete. Of around 40,000 clones in the sample, around 82% were seen once. The receptor's source is a man aged 55-75 years with urothelial cancer. Sample: PBMCs, taken around atezolizumab (anti-PD-L1) treatment.

The CDR3 DNA sequence: TGTGCCAGCAGTGACTCGCCAGGGAACACTGAAGCTTTCTTT. It specifies CASSDSPGNTEAFF. The chain uses TRBV6-4 and TRBJ1-1; D remains ambiguous. Looked up from germline, CDR1 is MRHNA and CDR2 is SNTAGT. The CDR3 spans 14 residues. V lost 0 bases and J lost 1, with 6 bases in between.